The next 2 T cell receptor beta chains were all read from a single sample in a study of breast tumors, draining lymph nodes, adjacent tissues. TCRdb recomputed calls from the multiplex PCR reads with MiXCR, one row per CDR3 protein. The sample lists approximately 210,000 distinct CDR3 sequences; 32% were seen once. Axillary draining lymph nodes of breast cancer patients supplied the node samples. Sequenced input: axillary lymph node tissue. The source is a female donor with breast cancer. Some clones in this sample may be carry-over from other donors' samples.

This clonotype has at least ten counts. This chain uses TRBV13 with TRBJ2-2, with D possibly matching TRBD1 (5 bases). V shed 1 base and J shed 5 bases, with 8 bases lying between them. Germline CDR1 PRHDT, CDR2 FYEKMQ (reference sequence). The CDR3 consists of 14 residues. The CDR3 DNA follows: TGTGCCAGCAGCTTAGCAGGGTGGACCGGGGAGCTGTTTTTT. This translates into CASSLAGWTGELFF.

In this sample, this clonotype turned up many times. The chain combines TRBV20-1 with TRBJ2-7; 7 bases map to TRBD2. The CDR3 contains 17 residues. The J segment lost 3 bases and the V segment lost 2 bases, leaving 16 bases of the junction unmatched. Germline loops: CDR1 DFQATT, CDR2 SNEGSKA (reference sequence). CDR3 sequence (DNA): TGCAGTGCTAGACACCTACCCCGGGACTACGTCCTCTACGAGCAGTACTTC. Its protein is CSARHLPRDYVLYEQYF.